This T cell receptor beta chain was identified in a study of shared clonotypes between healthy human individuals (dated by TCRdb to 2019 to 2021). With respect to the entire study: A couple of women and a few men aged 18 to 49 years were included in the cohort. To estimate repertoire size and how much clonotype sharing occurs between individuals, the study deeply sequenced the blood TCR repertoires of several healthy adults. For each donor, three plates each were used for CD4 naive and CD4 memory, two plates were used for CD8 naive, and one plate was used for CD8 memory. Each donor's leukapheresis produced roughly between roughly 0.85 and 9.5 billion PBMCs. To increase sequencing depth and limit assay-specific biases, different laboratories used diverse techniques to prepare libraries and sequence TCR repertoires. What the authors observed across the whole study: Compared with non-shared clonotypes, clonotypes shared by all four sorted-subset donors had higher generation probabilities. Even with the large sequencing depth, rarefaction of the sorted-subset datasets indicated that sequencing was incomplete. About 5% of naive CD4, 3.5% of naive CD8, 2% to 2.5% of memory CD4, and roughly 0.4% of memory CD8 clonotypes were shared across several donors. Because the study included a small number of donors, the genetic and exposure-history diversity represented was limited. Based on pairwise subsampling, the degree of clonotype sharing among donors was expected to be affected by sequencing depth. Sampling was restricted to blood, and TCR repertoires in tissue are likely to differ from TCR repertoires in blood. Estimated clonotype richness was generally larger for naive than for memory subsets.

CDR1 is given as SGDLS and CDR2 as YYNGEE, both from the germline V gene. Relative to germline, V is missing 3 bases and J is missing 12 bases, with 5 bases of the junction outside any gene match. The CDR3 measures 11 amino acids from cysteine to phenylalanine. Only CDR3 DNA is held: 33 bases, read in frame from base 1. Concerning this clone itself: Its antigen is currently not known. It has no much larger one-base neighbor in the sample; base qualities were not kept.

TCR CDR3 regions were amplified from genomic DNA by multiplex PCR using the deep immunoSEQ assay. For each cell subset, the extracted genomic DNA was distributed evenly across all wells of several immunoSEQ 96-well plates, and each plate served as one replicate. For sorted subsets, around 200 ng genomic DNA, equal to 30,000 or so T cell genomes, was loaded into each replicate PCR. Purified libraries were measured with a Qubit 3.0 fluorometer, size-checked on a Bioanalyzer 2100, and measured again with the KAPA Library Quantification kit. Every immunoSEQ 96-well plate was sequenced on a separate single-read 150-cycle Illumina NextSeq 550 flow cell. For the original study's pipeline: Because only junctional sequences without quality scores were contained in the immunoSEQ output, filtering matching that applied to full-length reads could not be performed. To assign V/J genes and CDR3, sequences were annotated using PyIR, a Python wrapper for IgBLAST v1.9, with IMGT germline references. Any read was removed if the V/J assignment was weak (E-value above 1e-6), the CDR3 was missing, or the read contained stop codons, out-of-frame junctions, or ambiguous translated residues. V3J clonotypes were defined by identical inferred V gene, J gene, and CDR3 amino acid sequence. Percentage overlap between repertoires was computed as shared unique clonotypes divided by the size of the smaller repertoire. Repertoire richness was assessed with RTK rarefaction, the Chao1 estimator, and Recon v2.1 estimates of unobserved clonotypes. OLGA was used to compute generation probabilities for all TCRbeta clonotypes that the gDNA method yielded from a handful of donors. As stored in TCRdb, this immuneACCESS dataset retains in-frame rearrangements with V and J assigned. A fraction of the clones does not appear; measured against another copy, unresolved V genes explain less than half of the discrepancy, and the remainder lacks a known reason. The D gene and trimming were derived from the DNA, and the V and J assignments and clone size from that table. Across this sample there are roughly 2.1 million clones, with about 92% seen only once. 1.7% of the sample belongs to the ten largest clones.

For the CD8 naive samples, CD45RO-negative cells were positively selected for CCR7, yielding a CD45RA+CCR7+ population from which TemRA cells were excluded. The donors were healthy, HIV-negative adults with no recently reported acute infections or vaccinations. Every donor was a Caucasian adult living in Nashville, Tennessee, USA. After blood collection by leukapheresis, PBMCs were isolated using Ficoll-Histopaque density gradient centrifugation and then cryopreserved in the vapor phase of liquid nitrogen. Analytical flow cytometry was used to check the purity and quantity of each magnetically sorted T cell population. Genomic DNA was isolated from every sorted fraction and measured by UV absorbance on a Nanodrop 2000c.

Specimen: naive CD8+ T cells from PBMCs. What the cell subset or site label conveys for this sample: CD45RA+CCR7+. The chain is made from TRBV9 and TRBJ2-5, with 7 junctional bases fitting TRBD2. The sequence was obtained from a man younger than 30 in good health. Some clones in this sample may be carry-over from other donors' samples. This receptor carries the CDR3 CASSEGGRKYF. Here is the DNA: TGTGCCAGCAGCGAGGGAGGGCGGAAGTACTTC.